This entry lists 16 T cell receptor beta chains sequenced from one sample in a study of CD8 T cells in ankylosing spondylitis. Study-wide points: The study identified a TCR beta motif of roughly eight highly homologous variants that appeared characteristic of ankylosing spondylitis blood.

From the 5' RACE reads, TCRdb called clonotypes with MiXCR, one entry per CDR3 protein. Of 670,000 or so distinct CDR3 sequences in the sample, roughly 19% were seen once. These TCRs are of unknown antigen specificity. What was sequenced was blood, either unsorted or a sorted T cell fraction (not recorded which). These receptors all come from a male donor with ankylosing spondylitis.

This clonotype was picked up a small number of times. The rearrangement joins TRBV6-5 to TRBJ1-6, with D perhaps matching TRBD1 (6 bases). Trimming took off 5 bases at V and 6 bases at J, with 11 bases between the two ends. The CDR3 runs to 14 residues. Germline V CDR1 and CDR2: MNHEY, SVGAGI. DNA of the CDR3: TGTGCCAGCAGTAACCGGGGGCGTAATTCACCCCTCCACTTT. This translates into CASSNRGRNSPLHF.

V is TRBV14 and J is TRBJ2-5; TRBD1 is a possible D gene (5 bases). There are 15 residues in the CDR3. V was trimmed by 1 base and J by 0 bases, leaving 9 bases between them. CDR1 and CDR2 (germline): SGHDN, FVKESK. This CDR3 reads CASSQGTKYQETQYF. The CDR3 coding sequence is TGTGCCAGCAGCCAAGGGACAAAGTACCAAGAGACCCAGTACTTC.

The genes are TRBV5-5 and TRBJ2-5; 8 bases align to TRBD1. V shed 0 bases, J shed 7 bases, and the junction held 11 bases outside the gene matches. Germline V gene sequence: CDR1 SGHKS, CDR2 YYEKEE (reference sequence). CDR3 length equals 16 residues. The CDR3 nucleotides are TGTGCCAGCAGCTTGGAATTGGTAGACAGGGGAGGGACCCAGTACTTC. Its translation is CASSLELVDRGGTQYF.

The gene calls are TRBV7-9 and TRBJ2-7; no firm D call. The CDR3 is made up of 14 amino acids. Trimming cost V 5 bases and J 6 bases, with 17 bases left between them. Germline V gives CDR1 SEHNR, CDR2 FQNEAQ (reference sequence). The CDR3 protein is CASSTMAPDGEQYF. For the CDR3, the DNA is TGTGCCAGCAGCACCATGGCCCCAGACGGCGAGCAGTACTTC. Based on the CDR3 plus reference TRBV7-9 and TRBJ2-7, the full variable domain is DTGVSQNPRHKITKRGQNVTFRCDPISEHNRLYWYRQTLGQGPEFLTYFQNEAQLEKSRLLSDRFSAERPKGSFSTLEIQRTEQGDSAMYLCASSTMAPDGEQYFGPGTRLTVT.

The CDR3 DNA is TGTGCCAGCAGCCAAGAGGGACAGGGGAGGACTGAAGCTTTCTTT. Translation: CASSQEGQGRTEAFF. This chain links TRBV14 with TRBJ1-1, with TRBD1 matching over 10 bases. V shed 0 bases and J 5 bases; nucleotides not matched to a gene: 3. The CDR3 covers 15 residues. CDR1 is SGHDN, CDR2 FVKESK, per germline.

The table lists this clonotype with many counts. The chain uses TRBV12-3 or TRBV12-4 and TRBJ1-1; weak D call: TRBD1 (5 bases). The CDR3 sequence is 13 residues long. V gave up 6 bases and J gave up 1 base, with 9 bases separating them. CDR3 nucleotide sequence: TGTGCCAGCAGCAAAACAGGGAACACTGAAGCTTTCTTT. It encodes CASSKTGNTEAFF.

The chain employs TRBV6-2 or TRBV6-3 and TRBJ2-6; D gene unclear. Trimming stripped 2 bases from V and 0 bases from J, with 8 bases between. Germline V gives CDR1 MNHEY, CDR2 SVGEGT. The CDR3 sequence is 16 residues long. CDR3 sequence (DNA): TGTGCCAGCAGTTACGGCGGAAGCTCTGGGGCCAACGTCCTGACTTTC. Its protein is CASSYGGSSGANVLTF.

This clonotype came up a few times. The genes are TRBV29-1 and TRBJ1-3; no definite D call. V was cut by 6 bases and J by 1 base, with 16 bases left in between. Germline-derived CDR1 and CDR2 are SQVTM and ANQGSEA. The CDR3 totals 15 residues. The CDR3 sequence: CSVESRVGSGNTIYF. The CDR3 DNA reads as TGCAGCGTCGAAAGCCGGGTGGGATCTGGAAACACCATATATTTT. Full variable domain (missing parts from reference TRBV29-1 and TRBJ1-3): SAVISQKPSRDICQRGTSLTIQCQVDSQVTMMFWYRQQPGQSLTLIATANQGSEATYESGFVIDKFPISRPNLTFSTLTVSNMSPEDSSIYLCSVESRVGSGNTIYFGEGSWLTVV.

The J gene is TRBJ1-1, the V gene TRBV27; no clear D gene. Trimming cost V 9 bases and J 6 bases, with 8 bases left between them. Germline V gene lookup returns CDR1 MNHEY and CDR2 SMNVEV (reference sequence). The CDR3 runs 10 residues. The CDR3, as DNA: TGTGCCAGGGTTCCCCCTGAAGCTTTCTTT. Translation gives CARVPPEAFF.

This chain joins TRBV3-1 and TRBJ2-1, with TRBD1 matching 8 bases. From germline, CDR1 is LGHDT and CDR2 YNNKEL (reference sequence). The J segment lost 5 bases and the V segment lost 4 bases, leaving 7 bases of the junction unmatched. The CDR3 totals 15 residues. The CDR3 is CASSPWDRPHNEQFF. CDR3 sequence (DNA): TGTGCCAGCAGCCCGTGGGACAGGCCCCACAATGAGCAGTTCTTC.

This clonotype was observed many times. CDR3: CASSRTVYEQYF. DNA for the CDR3: TGTGCCAGCAGCCGGACAGTTTACGAGCAGTACTTC. The rearrangement uses TRBV7-9 and TRBJ2-7; perhaps TRBD1 as D (6 bases). Looked up from germline, CDR1 is SEHNR and CDR2 is FQNEAQ (reference sequence). V was trimmed by 5 bases and J by 4 bases, leaving 9 bases between them. The CDR3 loop spans 12 amino acids.

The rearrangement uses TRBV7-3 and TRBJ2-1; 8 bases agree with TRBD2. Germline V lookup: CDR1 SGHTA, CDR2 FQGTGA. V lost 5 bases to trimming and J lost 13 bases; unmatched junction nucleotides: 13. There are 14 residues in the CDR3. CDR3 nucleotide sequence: TGTGCCAGCAGCCCGAGATCCCAAGCGGGAGTTCAGTTCTTC. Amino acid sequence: CASSPRSQAGVQFF.

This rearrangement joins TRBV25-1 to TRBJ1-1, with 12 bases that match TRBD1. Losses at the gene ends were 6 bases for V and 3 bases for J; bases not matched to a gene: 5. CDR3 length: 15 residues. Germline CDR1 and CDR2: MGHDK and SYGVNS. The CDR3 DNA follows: TGTGCCAGCAGGGGGACAGGGGGCCGCGACACTGAAGCTTTCTTT. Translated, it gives CASRGTGGRDTEAFF.

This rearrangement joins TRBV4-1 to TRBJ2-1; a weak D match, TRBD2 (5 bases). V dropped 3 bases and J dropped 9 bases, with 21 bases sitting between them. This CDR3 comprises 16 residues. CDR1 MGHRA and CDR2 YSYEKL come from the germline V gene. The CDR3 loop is CASSHGLIGRMGEQFF. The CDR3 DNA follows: TGCGCCAGCAGCCATGGCCTCATAGGGAGAATGGGTGAGCAGTTCTTC.

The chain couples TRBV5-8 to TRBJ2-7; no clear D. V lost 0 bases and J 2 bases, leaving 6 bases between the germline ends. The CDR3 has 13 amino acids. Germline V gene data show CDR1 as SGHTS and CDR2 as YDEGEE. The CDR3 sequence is CASSLGYPYEQYF. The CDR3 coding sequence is TGTGCCAGCAGCTTGGGCTACCCCTACGAGCAGTACTTC.

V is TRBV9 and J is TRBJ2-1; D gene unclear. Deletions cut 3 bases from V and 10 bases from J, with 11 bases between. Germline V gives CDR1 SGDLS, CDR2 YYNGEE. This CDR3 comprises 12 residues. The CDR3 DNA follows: TGTGCCAGCAGCGGACCCGGCTGGGAGCAGTTCTTC. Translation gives CASSGPGWEQFF.